The entry below describes one T cell receptor beta chain. The antigen remains undetermined. This sample stems from a study of human T cells and chemical hapten exposure. Study results and caveats: Expanded TCRs were compared with controls, and the expanded TCRs formed significantly more large CDR3 similarity clusters.

TCRdb reprocessed the RACE reads via MiXCR and lists one record per CDR3 protein. The sample holds about 180,000 distinct CDR3 sequences, around 30% seen once. Time point noted: pre-sensitization, week 0. This sample's treatment: therapeutic diphenylcyclopropenone sensitization with weekly scalp DPC. The clonotype comes from a woman in her 30s with alopecia areata. Some clones in this sample may be carry-over from other donors' samples. Here the sequenced sample was whole blood, taken in connection with sensitization to the hapten diphenylcyclopropenone (DPC).

The CDR3 loop is CSAPMEGRNTEAFF. The CDR3 bases are TGCAGTGCTCCCATGGAGGGGAGGAACACTGAAGCTTTCTTT. The J gene is TRBJ1-1, the V gene TRBV20-1, with D possibly being TRBD1 (5 bases). The CDR3 totals 14 residues. CDR1 is DFQATT, CDR2 SNEGSKA, per germline (reference sequence). The germline V and J ends were trimmed by 5 bases and 1 base, with 14 bases remaining between them.